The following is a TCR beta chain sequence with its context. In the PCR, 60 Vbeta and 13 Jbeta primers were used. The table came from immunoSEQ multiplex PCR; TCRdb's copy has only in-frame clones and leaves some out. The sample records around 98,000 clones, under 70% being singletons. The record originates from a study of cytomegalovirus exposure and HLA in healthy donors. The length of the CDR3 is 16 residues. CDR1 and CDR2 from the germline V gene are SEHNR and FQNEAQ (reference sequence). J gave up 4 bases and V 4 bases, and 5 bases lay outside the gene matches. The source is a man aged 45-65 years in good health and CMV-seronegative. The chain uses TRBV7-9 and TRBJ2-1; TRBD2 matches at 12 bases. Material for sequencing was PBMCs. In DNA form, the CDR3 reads TGTGCCAGCAGCTGGCGGGGACTAGCGGGTTACAATGAGCAGTTCTTC. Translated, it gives CASSWRGLAGYNEQFF. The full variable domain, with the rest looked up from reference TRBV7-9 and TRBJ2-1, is DTGVSQNPRHKITKRGQNVTFRCDPISEHNRLYWYRQTLGQGPEFLTYFQNEAQLEKSRLLSDRFSAERPKGSFSTLEIQRTEQGDSAMYLCASSWRGLAGYNEQFFGPGTRLTVL.